This T cell receptor beta chain stems from a study of T cells after posttransplantation cyclophosphamide. General study results and limits: Later blood repertoires were often dominated by clones from the donor CD8+ memory compartment. Blood and skin or GI T cell repertoires showed limited TRB overlap. After PTCy, TRB diversity resembled that of CNI/methotrexate controls.

With regard to this clone: Its matching antigen is unknown.

CDR1 SGHVS and CDR2 FQNEAQ come from the germline V gene. J lost 5 bases, V lost 3 bases, and 7 bases had no gene match. The CDR3 has 15 residues. On the day of bone marrow donation, the related graft donor provided peripheral blood. Sequencing was performed with immunoSEQ multiplex PCR; in TCRdb, only in-frame clones are kept and a portion is missing. The sample includes fewer than 55,000 clones, around 94% of them seen just once. This chain links TRBV7-8 with TRBJ2-7; 10 bases are a match to TRBD2. The TCR sequence derives from a woman aged 30 to 39 in good health and a related stem cell transplant donor. The source material was PBMCs. The CDR3 nucleotides read TGTGCCAGCAGCTTGCTAACTAGCGGGGCCGACGAGCAGTACTTC. It specifies CASSLLTSGADEQYF. Drawing the rest from reference TRBV7-8 and TRBJ2-7, the complete variable domain is GAGVSQSPRYKVAKRGQDVALRCDPISGHVSLFWYQQALGQGPEFLTYFQNEAQLDKSGLPSDRFFAERPEGSVSTLKIQRTQQEDSAVYLCASSLLTSGADEQYFGPGTRLTVT.